This T cell receptor beta chain is from a study of blood T cells in healthy people across ages (dated by TCRdb to the mid-2010s). Regarding the research as a whole: In model experiments, template switching captured about one uniquely barcoded TCR beta cDNA molecule for every two T cells. Donors were grouped into four age groups: young (average roughly 15 years), middle-aged (roughly 37), aged (about 60) and long-lived (roughly 80). For two donors (one aged 18 to 30 and one aged 80 or older), the study analyzed two additional independent replicas of 1 million unique cDNA reads from the same blood draw. To avoid experimental bias, donors of different ages were distributed randomly across sequencing lanes. Using deep sequencing normalized with unique cDNA molecular identifiers, the study measured how TCR beta repertoire diversity changes with age.

Systemically healthy Caucasian individuals from Russia, approximately 39 in total and aged roughly 6 to 100 years, were included as donors. Roughly 11 milliliters of peripheral blood were drawn from each donor into EDTA-treated Vacutainer tubes. Ficoll-Paque density-gradient centrifugation was used to isolate PBMCs, with at least 6.5 million obtained per sample. Trizol reagent was used to extract total RNA from the PBMCs, yielding at least 5.5 micrograms per sample. For every donor, an aliquot of PBMCs went through flow cytometry to measure the percentages of naive CD45RAhigh/CD27high T cells. This clonotype was detected ten times or more. Its antigen remains undetermined. No base qualities exist here, and no much larger clone lies one base off it. Library preparation employed 5' RACE. The sequencer was an Illumina HiSeq 2500. A second roughly 6 to 12 cycle PCR used a sample-barcoded 5' primer and a J-beta primer mix. A unique molecular identifier was introduced onto each TCR beta cDNA molecule by a template-switch 5' adaptor carrying 12 random nucleotides. Each sample yielded at least 3 million CDR3-containing paired-end reads. First-strand cDNA synthesis was performed from all RNA using the Mint cDNA synthesis kit, with priming by a TRBC-specific oligonucleotide. All cDNA was treated with uracil-DNA glycosylase and then went through a first 18-cycle PCR with the universal primers M1SS and BC2_uni_R. Regarding the original processing steps: For normalization, 1 million high-quality reads were randomly selected from each sample, with every read carrying a distinct molecular identifier. Instead of being binned into consensus sequences, reads with shared molecular identifiers were discarded. MiTCR, run with a Q25 quality threshold and the strictest error-elimination algorithm, handled CDR3 identification, clonotype clustering and error correction. A nonparametric unseen species model with Euler transformation was used to estimate a lower bound on total TCR beta diversity. TCRdb passed the public sequencing reads through fastp at Q25 and MiXCR, retaining productive beta sequences. Each entry is one CDR3 protein sequence, shown with its most common DNA and genes. What appears here as the V and J calls and clone size reflects TCRdb's work, not the paper's. Recorded for this sample are over 500,000 distinct CDR3 sequences; approximately 52% of them occurred a single time. About 13% of the sample is taken by the ten largest.

What the research found in general, with its limitations: A strong correlation was found between observed TCR beta diversity and the percentage of naive T cells measured by flow cytometry. Because the CMV infection status of the donors was unknown, age-related changes in expanded clonotypes may potentially have been confounded. Because profiling used bulk unsorted PBMCs, naive and antigen-experienced compartments could not be compared conclusively. As age increased, observed TCR beta diversity per million T cells dropped in a roughly linear way, and a significant reduction was already evident by age 40. Compared with the aged group, more naive CD4+ T cells, fewer expanded clones and increased TCR diversity were shown by the long-lived group, suggesting age selection. Estimates of total diversity from one million sequenced T cells were regarded as lower bounds and underestimates.

The germline ends are 9 bases apart after V is trimmed by 5 bases and J by 5 bases. Including cysteine and phenylalanine, the CDR3 has 12 amino acids. CDR3 DNA only is kept here, 36 bases in frame from base 1. The germline V gene (reference sequence) yields DFQATT for CDR1 and SNEGSKA for CDR2. Source material: blood. This receptor was identified in a woman of 80 years or more in good health. Recombination connected TRBV20-1 to TRBJ1-4; the D segment could be TRBD1, given 5 matching bases. The nucleotide sequence reads as follows: TGCAGTGCTCCGGGGCGCAATGAAAAACTGTTTTTT. Translated, it reads CSAPGRNEKLFF.